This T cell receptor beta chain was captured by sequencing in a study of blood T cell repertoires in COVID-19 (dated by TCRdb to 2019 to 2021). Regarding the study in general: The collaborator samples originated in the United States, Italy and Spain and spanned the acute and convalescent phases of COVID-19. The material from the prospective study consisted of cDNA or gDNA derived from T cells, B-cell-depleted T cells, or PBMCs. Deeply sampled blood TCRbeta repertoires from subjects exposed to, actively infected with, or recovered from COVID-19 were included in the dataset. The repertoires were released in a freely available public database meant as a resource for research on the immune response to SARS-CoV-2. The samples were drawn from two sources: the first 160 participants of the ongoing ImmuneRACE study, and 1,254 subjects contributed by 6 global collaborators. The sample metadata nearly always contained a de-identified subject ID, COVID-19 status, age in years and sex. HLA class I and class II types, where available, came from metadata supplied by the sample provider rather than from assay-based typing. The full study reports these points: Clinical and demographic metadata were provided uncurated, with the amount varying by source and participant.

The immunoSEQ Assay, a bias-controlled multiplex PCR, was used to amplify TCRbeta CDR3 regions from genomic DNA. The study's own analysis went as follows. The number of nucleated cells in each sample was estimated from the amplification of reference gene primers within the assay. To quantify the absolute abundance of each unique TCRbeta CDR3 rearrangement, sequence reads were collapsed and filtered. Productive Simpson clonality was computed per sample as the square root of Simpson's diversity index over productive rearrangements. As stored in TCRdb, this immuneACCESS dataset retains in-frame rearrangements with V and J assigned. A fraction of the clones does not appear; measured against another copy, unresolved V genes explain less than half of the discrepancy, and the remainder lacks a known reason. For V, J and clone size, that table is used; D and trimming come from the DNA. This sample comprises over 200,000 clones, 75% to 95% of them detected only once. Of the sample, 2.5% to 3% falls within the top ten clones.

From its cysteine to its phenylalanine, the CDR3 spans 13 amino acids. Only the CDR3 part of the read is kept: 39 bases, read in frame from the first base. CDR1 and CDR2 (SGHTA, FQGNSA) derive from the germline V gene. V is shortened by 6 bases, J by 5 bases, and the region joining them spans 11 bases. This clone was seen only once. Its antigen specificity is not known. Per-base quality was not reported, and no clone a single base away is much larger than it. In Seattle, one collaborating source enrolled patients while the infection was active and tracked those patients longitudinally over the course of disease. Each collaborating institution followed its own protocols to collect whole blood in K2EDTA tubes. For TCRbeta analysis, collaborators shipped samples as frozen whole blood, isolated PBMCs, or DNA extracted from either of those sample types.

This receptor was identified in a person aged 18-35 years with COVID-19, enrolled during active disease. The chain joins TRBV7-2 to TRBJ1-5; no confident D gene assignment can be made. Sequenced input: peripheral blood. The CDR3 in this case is CASRAGWDQPQHF. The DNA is TGTGCCAGCAGGGCGGGCTGGGATCAGCCCCAGCATTTT.